This TCR beta chain was identified in a study of blood T cell repertoires in COVID-19 (dated by TCRdb to the early 2020s). For the wider study: Samples covering the acute and convalescent phases of COVID-19 were provided by collaborators in the United States, Italy and Spain. The prospective study material was composed of cDNA or gDNA derived from T cells, B-cell-depleted T cells, or PBMCs. Subjects who had been exposed to COVID-19, were actively infected with it, or had recovered from it provided the deeply sampled blood TCRbeta repertoires that made up the dataset. The repertoires were released in a freely available public database intended as a resource for research on the immune response to SARS-CoV-2. Samples were obtained from the ongoing ImmuneRACE study (first 160 participants) and from 1,254 subjects provided by 6 global collaborators. Sample metadata almost always included a de-identified subject ID, COVID-19 status, age in years and sex. Where available, HLA class I and class II types were obtained from metadata supplied by the sample provider rather than from assay-based typing. Study-level results and caveats: How much clinical and demographic metadata was included differed by source and by participant, and the metadata was provided uncurated.

The immunoSEQ Assay, a bias-controlled multiplex PCR, was used to amplify TCRbeta CDR3 regions from genomic DNA. Processing in the source paper ran as follows. Nucleated cell counts per sample were estimated from amplification of reference gene primers within the assay. To quantify the absolute abundance of each unique TCRbeta CDR3 rearrangement, sequence reads were collapsed and filtered. Productive Simpson clonality was computed per sample as the square root of Simpson's diversity index over productive rearrangements. In TCRdb, the immuneACCESS table is reduced to in-frame sequences with V and J assigned. These tables do not hold every clone; where another copy was compared, an unresolved V gene accounts for under half, and the others remain unexplained. The V and J calls and clone size are taken from that table; D and trimming were inferred from the DNA. Recorded for this sample are approximately 170,000 clones; less than 85% of them occurred a single time. The ten biggest clones cover roughly a tenth of the sample.

V is pared back by 1 base and J by 0 bases, with 12 bases lying between the germline termini. From the cysteine through the phenylalanine, the CDR3 covers 16 amino acids. CDR3 DNA is the only sequence kept; it has 48 bases, read in frame from the first base. CDR1 SGHTA and CDR2 FQGNSA were looked up in the germline V gene. Whole blood was collected in K2EDTA tubes by collaborating institutions according to the institutions' own protocols. For TCRbeta analysis, collaborators shipped samples as frozen whole blood, isolated PBMCs, or DNA extracted from either of those sample types. A word on this clone: It has no known antigen specificity. Base qualities are not provided; no much larger clone lies one nucleotide away.

This clonotype originated in an elderly woman with active or convalescent COVID-19. This chain joins TRBV7-2 to TRBJ1-1; matching of 6 bases hints at TRBD1 as the D gene. Sequenced sample: peripheral blood. CDR3 region: CASSLGGLTVNTEAFF. The sequence in DNA is TGTGCCAGCAGCTTAGGGGGGCTCACGGTGAACACTGAAGCTTTCTTT.